The 24 T cell receptor beta chains given below trace back to one sample, sequenced in a study of shared clonotypes between healthy human individuals. Here immunoSEQ multiplex PCR was the method, and the copy in TCRdb shows in-frame clones only, minus some. The sample contains over a million clones, approximately 68% of which appear only once. Sequencing used memory CD4+ T cells sorted from blood. Subset defined: CD45RA-negative fraction. These receptors all come from a man aged 18 to 29 in good health.

J is TRBJ2-7 and V is TRBV30, with 9 nucleotides matching TRBD1. CDR3 length: 16 amino acids. V lost 4 bases to trimming and J lost 6 bases; unmatched junction nucleotides: 16. CDR1 is GTSNPN, CDR2 SVGIG, per germline (reference sequence). This CDR3 is CAWMRSWGQGIGEQYF. CDR3 DNA: TGTGCCTGGATGCGGAGCTGGGGACAGGGTATCGGCGAGCAGTACTTC.

This clone has just one count. The chain uses TRBV11-3 and TRBJ1-1; D gene uncertain. Per germline, CDR1 SGHNT and CDR2 YENEEA. The germline V and J ends were trimmed by 3 bases and 5 bases, with 10 bases remaining between them. The CDR3 loop spans 13 amino acids. CDR3 in DNA: TGTGCCAGCAGCTTGTATTCCCTAACTGAAGCTTTCTTT. It yields the protein CASSLYSLTEAFF.

The gene calls are TRBV5-6 and TRBJ2-7, with D perhaps assigned TRBD1 or TRBD2 (5 bases each). This CDR3 spans 14 amino acids. Trimming shortened V by 3 bases and J by 3 bases, and 13 bases separated the two germline ends. CDR1 is SGHDT, CDR2 YYEEEE, per germline. The CDR3 DNA reads as TGTGCCAGCAGCTGGGGGAAAGGGGTCTACGAGCAGTACTTC. This sequence encodes CASSWGKGVYEQYF.

The chain has TRBV5-1 and TRBJ1-2; D remains ambiguous. The CDR3 extends over 16 amino acids. Looked up from germline, CDR1 is SGHRS and CDR2 is YFSETQ. Trimming left V 4 bases short and J 6 bases short, with 22 bases between. The chain's CDR3 is CASSPTSRVASDGYTF. The CDR3 region has the DNA TGCGCCAGCAGCCCCACCTCGCGGGTCGCGAGCGATGGCTACACCTTC.

This CDR3 reads CSVVQTGTNTEAFF. The CDR3 DNA follows: TGCAGCGTAGTCCAGACAGGGACGAACACTGAAGCTTTCTTT. The chain has TRBV29-1 and TRBJ1-1, with 7 bases lining up with TRBD1. With 6 bases clipped from V and 1 base from J, the junction kept 8 bases outside the gene matches. Germline-derived CDR1 and CDR2 are SQVTM and ANQGSEA. CDR3 length: 14 amino acids.

This chain links TRBV2 with TRBJ2-2; tentative D call: TRBD2 (5 bases). The germline gives CDR1 SNHLY, CDR2 FYNNEI. The CDR3 totals 13 residues. V was clipped by 3 bases and J by 8 bases, with 10 bases between them. The DNA of the CDR3 is TGTGCCAGCAGTGAGGTGGAGGAGGGGGAGCTGTTTTTT. As protein: CASSEVEEGELFF.

The V call is TRBV18, the J call TRBJ2-5; D might be TRBD2 (6 bases). Trimming pared 1 base from V and 3 bases from J, leaving 15 bases between. The CDR3 loop spans 16 amino acids. Per the germline V gene, CDR1 is KGHSH and CDR2 is LQKENI. CDR3 residues: CASSPRAAGRKETQYF. CDR3 DNA: TGTGCCAGCTCACCACGGGCCGCAGGGAGGAAAGAGACCCAGTACTTC.

The V and J genes are TRBV5-1 and TRBJ2-6; D not certain. V dropped 4 bases and J dropped 0 bases, with 8 bases sitting between them. The CDR3 consists of 15 residues. Germline CDR1 SGHRS, CDR2 YFSETQ. The CDR3 region is CASSADPSGANVLTF. The CDR3 DNA reads TGCGCCAGCAGCGCAGACCCCTCTGGGGCCAACGTCCTGACTTTC.

V usage is TRBV11-2 and J usage is TRBJ2-1; TRBD2 matches at 9 bases. The germline V gene has CDR1 SGHAT and CDR2 FQNNGV. The junction had 3 bases not matched to a gene; V was cut back by 4 bases and J by 2 bases. The CDR3 is 15 residues long. The CDR3: CASSYQRGAYNEQFF. The CDR3 DNA is TGTGCCAGCAGCTACCAGCGGGGGGCCTACAATGAGCAGTTCTTC.

In its sample, this clone was seen a few times. The rearrangement uses TRBV18 and TRBJ2-7, with D perhaps matching TRBD2 (6 bases). V was cut by 4 bases and J by 0 bases, with 13 bases left in between. The CDR3 contains 15 residues. Looked up from germline, CDR1 is KGHSH and CDR2 is LQKENI. CDR3 sequence (DNA): TGTGCCAGCTCACAGGCCGGCGGGACCTCCTACGAGCAGTACTTC. It specifies CASSQAGGTSYEQYF.

The J gene is TRBJ1-2, the V gene TRBV13; tentative D call: TRBD1 (5 bases). The V and J ends lost 5 bases and 2 bases respectively, with 24 bases between them. Per the germline V gene, CDR1 is PRHDT and CDR2 is FYEKMQ (reference sequence). This CDR3 has 18 amino acids. In DNA, the CDR3 is TGTGCCAGCAGCCCAAGATTGGGGGATTTACCGTTGAACTATGGCTACACCTTC. Encoded protein: CASSPRLGDLPLNYGYTF.

With respect to this clone: Other nucleotide sequences from this sample produce the same CDR3. The V and J genes are TRBV20-1 and TRBJ2-5; D gene ambiguous. Germline CDR1 is DFQATT and CDR2 is SNEGSKA (reference sequence). Trimming removed 6 bases at V and 1 base at J, with 3 bases between. The CDR3 consists of 10 residues. CDR3 region: CSATQETQYF. The CDR3 nucleotides are TGCAGTGCGACCCAAGAGACCCAGTACTTC.

CDR3 loop: CASSDLRGKKDTQYF. In DNA form, the CDR3 reads TGTGCCAGCAGTGATCTACGGGGGAAAAAAGATACGCAGTATTTT. This chain connects TRBV6-1 to TRBJ2-3; a possible D gene is TRBD2 (6 bases). Looked up from germline, CDR1 is MNHNS and CDR2 is SASEGT. This CDR3 region has 15 residues. Trimming cost V 3 bases and J 5 bases, with 15 bases left between them.

The chain uses TRBV2 and TRBJ2-2; D is ambiguous. The CDR3 is 15 residues long. The V end lost 1 base, the J end lost 0 bases, and 6 bases lay between the germline ends. Germline V CDR1 and CDR2: SNHLY, FYNNEI. The CDR3 bases are TGTGCCAGCAGTGAAGGGGTACCGAACACCGGGGAGCTGTTTTTT. The encoded protein is CASSEGVPNTGELFF. The full variable domain, with the rest looked up from reference TRBV2 and TRBJ2-2, is EPEVTQTPSHQVTQMGQEVILRCVPISNHLYFYWYRQILGQKVEFLVSFYNNEISEKSEIFDDQFSVERPDGSNFTLKIRSTKLEDSAMYFCASSEGVPNTGELFFGEGSRLTVL.

V is TRBV5-1 and J is TRBJ2-2, with 9 bases matching TRBD1. Germline CDR1 and CDR2: SGHRS and YFSETQ. The ends lost 4 bases at V and 3 bases at J; junction bases unmatched: 7. CDR3 size: 16 residues. Here the CDR3 reads CASSPRTGADTGELFF. The DNA of the CDR3 is TGCGCCAGCAGCCCGCGGACAGGGGCGGACACCGGGGAGCTGTTTTTT.

This clone was seen at least ten times. Additional DNA sequences in this sample encode the identical CDR3. This chain links TRBV5-1 with TRBJ2-7, with 7 bases lining up with TRBD1. After removal of 4 bases from V and 2 bases from J, the junction contained 6 bases not matched to a gene. The germline gives CDR1 SGHRS, CDR2 YFSETQ. CDR3 length equals 14 residues. The CDR3 is CASSTGQVPYEQYF. CDR3 in DNA: TGCGCCAGCAGCACTGGACAGGTCCCCTACGAGCAGTACTTC.

The chain couples TRBV28 to TRBJ1-5; 9 bases match TRBD1. The CDR3 loop spans 15 amino acids. From germline, CDR1 is MDHEN and CDR2 SYDVKM. With V trimmed by 5 bases and J by 5 bases, 7 bases remained unmatched. The CDR3 DNA reads as TGTGCCAGCAGTCGACAGGGGGTATCCTATCAGCCCCAGCATTTT. Its protein product is CASSRQGVSYQPQHF.

This clone was seen a handful of times. Distinct nucleotide sequences in the sample also encode this CDR3. This chain links TRBV11-2 with TRBJ2-5, with D possibly TRBD2 on 6 matching bases. Germline V gene lookup returns CDR1 SGHAT and CDR2 FQNNGV. The V and J ends lost 5 bases and 2 bases respectively, with 9 bases between them. This CDR3 has 13 amino acids. The CDR3 sequence: CASSRERQETQYF. DNA for the CDR3: TGTGCCAGCAGCCGGGAGCGGCAAGAGACCCAGTACTTC.

About this clone itself: Since a much larger clone is just one base distant, this may be a read error. The identical CDR3 is also encoded by other nucleotide sequences in the sample. V usage is TRBV5-1 and J usage is TRBJ2-7, with D possibly being TRBD1 or TRBD2 (6 bases each). This CDR3 is built from 15 residues. Trimming stripped 0 bases from V and 0 bases from J, with 10 bases between. Germline V gives CDR1 SGHRS, CDR2 YFSETQ. CDR3 sequence reads: CASSLEGGPSYEQYF. CDR3 coding DNA: TGCGCCAGCAGCTTGGAGGGGGGTCCCTCCTACGAGCAGTACTTC.

V is TRBV19 and J is TRBJ1-1, with D uncertain. The CDR3 is made up of 15 amino acids. Deletions cut 3 bases from V and 2 bases from J, with 13 bases between. Germline V gene data show CDR1 as LNHDA and CDR2 as SQIVND (reference sequence). The CDR3 here is CASSILDGRNTEAFF. Written as DNA, the CDR3 is TGTGCCAGTAGTATCTTAGACGGACGAAACACTGAAGCTTTCTTT.

The chain carries TRBV30 and TRBJ2-1, with 12 nucleotides matching TRBD2. The V segment lost 6 bases and the J segment 5 bases; nucleotides outside the gene matches: 5. CDR1 is GTSNPN, CDR2 SVGIG, per germline (reference sequence). The CDR3 length is 14 residues. The chain's CDR3 is CACVTSGGNNEQFF. The DNA of the CDR3 is TGTGCCTGCGTGACTAGCGGGGGTAACAATGAGCAGTTCTTC. The full variable domain, its missing parts supplied by reference TRBV30 and TRBJ2-1, is SQTIHQWPATLVQPVGSPLSLECTVEGTSNPNLYWYRQAAGRGLQLLFYSVGIGQISSEVPQNLSASRPQDRQFILSSKKLLLSDSGFYLCACVTSGGNNEQFFGPGTRLTVL.

The chain uses TRBV7-2 and TRBJ2-1; 9 bases align to TRBD1. The germline V gene encodes CDR1 SGHTA and CDR2 FQGNSA. The CDR3 contains 16 residues. The V gene end was trimmed by 5 bases and the J gene end by 2 bases; junction bases not matched to a gene: 7. CDR3 region: CASSMGQGRTYNEQFF. As DNA, the CDR3 is TGTGCCAGCAGCATGGGACAGGGAAGGACCTACAATGAGCAGTTCTTC.

This sequence joins TRBV2 and TRBJ1-4; 7 bases agree with TRBD1. The junction had 9 bases not matched to a gene; V was cut back by 4 bases and J by 7 bases. The CDR3 has 15 residues. CDR1 SNHLY and CDR2 FYNNEI come from the germline V gene. As DNA, the CDR3 is TGTGCCAGCAGTGCTACCGGGACAGATGGTGAAAAACTGTTTTTT. As protein: CASSATGTDGEKLFF.

CDR3 protein: CASSAGSGVADTQYF. CDR3 in DNA: TGTGCCAGCAGTGCGGGTAGCGGGGTTGCAGATACGCAGTATTTT. The chain joins TRBV2 to TRBJ2-3; 8 bases match TRBD2. There are 15 residues in the CDR3. Germline V gene sequence: CDR1 SNHLY, CDR2 FYNNEI. V shed 4 bases, J shed 4 bases, and the junction held 7 bases outside the gene matches.